This T cell receptor beta chain was profiled in a study of human T cells and chemical hapten exposure. Time point in this sample: pre-sensitization, week 0. Treatment in this sample: therapeutic diphenylcyclopropenone sensitization with weekly scalp DPC. Patch tests were applied only after blood draws. Non-pregnant alopecia patients aged 18 to 70, suitable for DPC therapy. TCRdb re-derived calls from the RACE reads in MiXCR, one entry per CDR3 protein. This sample yields about 270,000 distinct CDR3 sequences, of which almost 8% are seen a single time; 0.9% to 1.5% belongs to the top ten. This receptor was taken from a young man with alopecia areata. Some clones in this sample may be carry-over from other donors' samples. The sequencing here drew on whole blood, taken in connection with sensitization to the hapten diphenylcyclopropenone (DPC).

For the CDR3, the DNA is TGTGCCAGCAGCTTAGGAGGACATCAGCCCCAGCATTTT. Its translation: CASSLGGHQPQHF. V and J are TRBV7-2 and TRBJ1-5; D gene unclear. The CDR3 runs to 13 residues. V was shortened by 1 base and J by 5 bases, with 6 bases between the two germline ends. Germline V gene data show CDR1 as SGHTA and CDR2 as FQGNSA.